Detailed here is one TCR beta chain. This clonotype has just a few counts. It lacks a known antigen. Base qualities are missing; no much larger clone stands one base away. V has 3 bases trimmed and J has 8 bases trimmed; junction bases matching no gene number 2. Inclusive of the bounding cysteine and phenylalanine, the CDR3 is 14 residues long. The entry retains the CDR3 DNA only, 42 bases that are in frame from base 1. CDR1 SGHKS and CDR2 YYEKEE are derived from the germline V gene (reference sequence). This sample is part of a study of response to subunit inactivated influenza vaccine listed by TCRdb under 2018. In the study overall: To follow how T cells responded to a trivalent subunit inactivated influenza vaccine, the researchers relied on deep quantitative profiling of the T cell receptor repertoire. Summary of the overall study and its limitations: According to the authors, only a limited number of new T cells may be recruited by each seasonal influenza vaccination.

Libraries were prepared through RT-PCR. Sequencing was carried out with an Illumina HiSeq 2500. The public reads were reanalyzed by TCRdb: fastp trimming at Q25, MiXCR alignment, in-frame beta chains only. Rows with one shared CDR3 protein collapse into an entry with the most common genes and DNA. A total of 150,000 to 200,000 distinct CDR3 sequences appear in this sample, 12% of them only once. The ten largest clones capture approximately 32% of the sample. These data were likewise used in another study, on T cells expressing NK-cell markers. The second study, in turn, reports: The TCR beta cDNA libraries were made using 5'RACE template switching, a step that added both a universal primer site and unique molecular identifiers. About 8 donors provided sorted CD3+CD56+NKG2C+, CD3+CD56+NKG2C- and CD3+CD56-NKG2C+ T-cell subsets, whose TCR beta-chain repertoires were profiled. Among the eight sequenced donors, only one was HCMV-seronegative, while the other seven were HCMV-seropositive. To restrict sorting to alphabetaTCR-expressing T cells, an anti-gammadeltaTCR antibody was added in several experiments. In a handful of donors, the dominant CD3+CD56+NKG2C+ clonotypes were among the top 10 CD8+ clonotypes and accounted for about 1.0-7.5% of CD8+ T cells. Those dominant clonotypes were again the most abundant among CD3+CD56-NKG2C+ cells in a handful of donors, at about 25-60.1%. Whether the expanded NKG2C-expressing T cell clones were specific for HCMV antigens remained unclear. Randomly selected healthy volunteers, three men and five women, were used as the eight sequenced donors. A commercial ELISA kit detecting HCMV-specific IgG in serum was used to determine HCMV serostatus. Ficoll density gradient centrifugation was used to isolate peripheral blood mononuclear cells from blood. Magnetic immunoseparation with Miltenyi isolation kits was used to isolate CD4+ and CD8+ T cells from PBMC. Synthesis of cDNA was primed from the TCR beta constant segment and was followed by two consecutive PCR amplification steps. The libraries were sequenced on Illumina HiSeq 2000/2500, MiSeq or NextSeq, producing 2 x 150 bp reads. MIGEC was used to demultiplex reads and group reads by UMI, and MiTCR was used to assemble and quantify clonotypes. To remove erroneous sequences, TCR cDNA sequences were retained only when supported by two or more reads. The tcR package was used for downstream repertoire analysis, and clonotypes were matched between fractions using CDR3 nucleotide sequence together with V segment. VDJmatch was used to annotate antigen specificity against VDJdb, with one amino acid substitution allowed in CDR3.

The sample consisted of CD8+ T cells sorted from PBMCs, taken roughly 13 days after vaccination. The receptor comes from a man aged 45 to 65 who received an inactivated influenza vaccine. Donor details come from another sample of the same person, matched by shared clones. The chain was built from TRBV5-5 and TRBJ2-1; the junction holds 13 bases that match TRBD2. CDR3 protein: CASSSGTSGDEQFF. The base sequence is TGTGCCAGCAGCTCCGGGACTAGCGGGGATGAGCAGTTCTTC.